This TCR beta chain was captured in a study of blood T cell repertoires in COVID-19. Study overall: The United States, Italy and Spain were the sources of the acute and convalescent COVID-19 samples. The analysed material was cDNA or gDNA that came from T cells, B-cell-depleted T cells, or PBMCs.

The germline V gene encodes CDR1 MNHEY and CDR2 SMNVEV (reference sequence). CDR3 length equals 13 residues. V was pared by 0 bases and J by 5 bases, with 6 bases between. Original data processing: Cell counts per sample came from amplifying reference gene primers. The repertoire was sequenced with immunoSEQ multiplex PCR; TCRdb's copy has only in-frame clones and lacks some. V and J calls and clone size come straight from that table; D and trimming were deduced from the DNA. Of roughly 67,000 clones in the sample, roughly 80% were seen once. The gene calls are TRBV27 and TRBJ2-3; TRBD2 is a possible D gene (5 bases). The sequenced sample was peripheral blood. This TCR derives from a human donor in a cohort sampled during active COVID-19. As DNA, the CDR3 is TGTGCCAGCAGTTTATCGAGGGTAGATACGCAGTATTTT. This codes for CASSLSRVDTQYF.